This T cell receptor (beta chain) was captured in a study of tumor-infiltrating lymphocytes in localized non-small cell lung cancer. Broader study findings: Each assay used a separate piece of the same tissue.

Note on this clone: Its target is unknown.

The CDR3 consists of 16 residues. In germline, CDR1 is MRHNA, CDR2 SNTAGT. With 4 bases removed from V and 1 base from J, the gap between germline ends came to 11 bases. TCRdb's copy holds only in-frame clones and misses some; the assay was immunoSEQ multiplex PCR. The sample contains over 5,500 clones, 50% to 70% of which appear only once. The sequence was obtained from a human donor with non-small cell lung cancer. Specimen: uninvolved lung tissue not adjacent to the tumor. The chain has TRBV6-4 and TRBJ2-6; D not certain. Here the CDR3 DNA reads TGTGCCAGCAGTGGATCGGACGTTTCTGGGGCCAACGTCCTGACTTTC. It codes for CASSGSDVSGANVLTF.